The 7 T cell receptor beta chains listed next were all sequenced from one sample in a study of cytomegalovirus exposure and HLA in healthy donors. PCR involved 60 Vbeta and 13 Jbeta primers. Clones were read by immunoSEQ multiplex PCR, and TCRdb kept only the in-frame ones, dropping some. The table shows approximately 180,000 clones, with around 80% occurring only once. The sample taken for sequencing was PBMCs. The receptors here all came from a woman in her 30s in good health and CMV-seropositive.

The rearrangement links TRBV9 to TRBJ1-5; D uncertain. Germline V gene data show CDR1 as SGDLS and CDR2 as YYNGEE. V lost 5 bases, J lost 3 bases, and 12 bases lay in between. This CDR3 spans 14 amino acids. The CDR3 region is CASSPGNPNQPQHF. The CDR3 DNA follows: TGTGCCAGCAGTCCCGGGAACCCCAATCAGCCCCAGCATTTT.

This sequence joins TRBV4-2 and TRBJ2-5, with 8 bases aligning to TRBD1. The germline V gene has CDR1 LGHNA and CDR2 YNFKEQ. The CDR3 is made up of 17 amino acids. V gave up 0 bases and J gave up 4 bases; unmatched junction bases: 10. The CDR3 loop is CASSQDKTGEEGETQYF. CDR3 nucleotide sequence: TGTGCCAGCAGCCAAGATAAGACAGGGGAAGAGGGAGAGACCCAGTACTTC.

This clone was detected only once. The rearrangement links TRBV21-1 to TRBJ1-3. TRBV21-1 is designated a pseudogene. The CDR3 is made up of 19 amino acids. Here the CDR3 reads CASSQRSGTSLDWVDTIYF. The CDR3 region has the DNA TGTGCCAGCAGCCAGAGGTCCGGGACTTCTCTGGATTGGGTAGACACCATATATTTT.

The V call is TRBV11-3, the J call TRBJ2-5, with 10 positions matching TRBD2. V gave up 0 bases and J gave up 4 bases; unmatched junction bases: 5. The CDR3 consists of 16 residues. CDR1 SGHNT and CDR2 YENEEA come from the germline V gene. The CDR3 region is CASSLDPLAGAETQYF. The CDR3 DNA follows: TGTGCCAGCAGCTTAGATCCGCTAGCGGGAGCAGAGACCCAGTACTTC.

This clone was observed a handful of times. The V call is TRBV28, the J call TRBJ2-7; 7 bases match TRBD2. The junction had 13 bases not matched to a gene; V was cut back by 7 bases and J by 7 bases. Germline loops: CDR1 MDHEN, CDR2 SYDVKM. CDR3 size: 14 residues. The CDR3 sequence is CASTSGTTLREQYF. Written as DNA, the CDR3 is TGTGCCAGCACCTCCGGGACTACCCTAAGAGAGCAGTACTTC.

V usage is TRBV4-2 and J usage is TRBJ1-5, with 7 positions matching TRBD1. Germline CDR1 is LGHNA and CDR2 is YNFKEQ. V lost 0 bases and J lost 4; bases outside the gene matches: 6. The CDR3 length is 16 residues. The CDR3, as DNA: TGTGCCAGCAGCCAAGATGGGGGACAGTTAAATCAGCCCCAGCATTTT. It codes for CASSQDGGQLNQPQHF.

Points on this clone: At one of its ends the junction is not consistent with the germline gene, which may arise from a read error. The genes are TRBV4-3 and TRBJ1-1, with a possible D match to TRBD1 (6 bases). From germline, CDR1 is LGHNA and CDR2 YSLEER. The CDR3 runs 15 residues. CDR3 nucleotide sequence: TGCGTCAGCAGCCAAGATAGGGGGGGGTACACTGAAGCTTTCTTT. It yields the protein CVSSQDRGGYTEAFF.